Below, 7 T cell receptor beta chains from the same sample are listed, as sequenced in a study of cytomegalovirus exposure and HLA in healthy donors (dated by TCRdb to about 2017). Libraries were prepared through the immunoSEQ multiplex PCR assay. Imported from immuneACCESS, the table was reduced by TCRdb to in-frame sequences with V and J called. These copies leave out some clones; in studies compared against another copy, an unresolved V gene accounts for under half, and the cause of the remainder is not known. The sample records 150,000 to 200,000 clones, roughly 86% of which are singletons. The ten biggest clones cover about 9.4% of the sample. The sequencing sample was made of PBMCs. Receptor source: a young woman in good health and CMV-seropositive.

The V gene is TRBV9, the J gene TRBJ2-7, with D uncertain. The CDR3 is made up of 15 amino acids. Trimming left V 0 bases short and J 0 bases short, with 10 bases between. Germline lookup yields CDR1 SGDLS and CDR2 YYNGEE. In DNA, the CDR3 is TGTGCCAGCAGCGTAGGAACAGTTAGCTCCTACGAGCAGTACTTC. Translating gives CASSVGTVSSYEQYF.

V and J are TRBV5-1 and TRBJ2-6; tentatively, D is TRBD1 (5 bases). This CDR3 has 17 residues. The V gene's germline CDR1 is SGHRS and CDR2 YFSETQ. V dropped 5 bases and J dropped 0 bases, with 15 bases sitting between them. CDR3 in amino acids: CASREQADNSGANVLTF. CDR3 nucleotide sequence: TGCGCCAGCAGGGAACAGGCCGACAACTCTGGGGCCAACGTCCTGACTTTC.

The chain employs TRBV2 and TRBJ2-5, with TRBD2 matching over 11 bases. CDR1 is SNHLY, CDR2 FYNNEI, per germline. With 9 bases clipped from V and 5 bases from J, the junction kept 8 bases outside the gene matches. This CDR3 has 14 residues. CDR3 sequence (DNA): TGTGCCAGAACGGGACTAGCGGAGAGGGAGACCCAGTACTTC. Translated: CARTGLAERETQYF.

The genes are TRBV25-1 and TRBJ1-3; no definite D call. V was cut by 0 bases and J by 1 base, with 7 bases left in between. Germline V gene data show CDR1 as MGHDK and CDR2 as SYGVNS. CDR3 size: 15 residues. CDR3 region: CASSEYGESGNTIYF. The CDR3 DNA follows: TGTGCCAGCAGTGAATACGGGGAATCTGGAAACACCATATATTTT.

This chain connects TRBV19 to TRBJ2-1; D remains ambiguous. The CDR3 consists of 16 residues. The ends were cut back, 3 bases at V and 7 bases at J, with 19 bases in the middle. Germline V gene lookup returns CDR1 LNHDA and CDR2 SQIVND (reference sequence). CDR3 nucleotide sequence: TGTGCCAGTAGTATGGCAGATCCCCTCCTTGTGAATGAGCAGTTCTTC. Its translation: CASSMADPLLVNEQFF.

The chain couples TRBV4-2 to TRBJ1-5; 11 nucleotides line up with TRBD1. The germline V gene has CDR1 LGHNA and CDR2 YNFKEQ. J was trimmed by 4 bases and V by 0 bases; bases with no gene match: 2. The CDR3 contains 16 residues. CDR3 bases: TGTGCCAGCAGCCAAGAGGGACAGGGGGGAAATCAGCCCCAGCATTTT. Encoded protein: CASSQEGQGGNQPQHF.

The chain is built from TRBV19 and TRBJ2-2; perhaps TRBD1 as D (6 bases). Trimming left V 6 bases short and J 2 bases short, with 10 bases between. Germline V lookup: CDR1 LNHDA, CDR2 SQIVND (reference sequence). This CDR3 is 14 amino acids long. CDR3 DNA sequence: TGTGCCAGTAGATGGGACACAAACACCGGGGAGCTGTTTTTT. Translation: CASRWDTNTGELFF.